The sequence of this T cell receptor beta chain was determined in a study of T cells after yellow fever vaccination (dated by TCRdb to the late 2010s). Context from the whole study: The SMART-Seq v4 Ultra Low Input RNA kit was used to prepare libraries from fractions with low cell numbers. To follow T-cell clones before and after primary and booster YFV17D yellow fever vaccination, bulk TCR alpha and beta repertoires were sequenced over time. Two healthy male donors made up the cohort, one aged 18 to 30 years and the other aged 30 to 40 years. Bulk PBMC replicates and cell subsets were isolated from blood drawn at multiple timepoints before and after both primary and secondary immunization.

The label giving this sample's treatment or condition can be read as: live attenuated yellow fever vaccine strain. Two biological replicates of bulk PBMCs were collected at each blood-draw timepoint. PBMCs were isolated from peripheral blood using a standard Ficoll-Paque protocol. RNA was extracted with TriZol from bulk PBMCs, CD4 and CD8 fractions, and dextramer-positive and dextramer-negative fractions. This clonotype has more than one count but fewer than ten. This clone's antigen is unknown. No base quality values were provided; no much bigger clone lies one nucleotide off. TCR cDNA was synthesized by 5'RACE template switching, which introduced a universal primer site and unique molecular identifiers. Priming for cDNA synthesis came from both the TCR alpha and TCR beta constant segments. Library amplification involved two PCR steps, and the second step added sample barcodes and sequencing adapters. Sequencing of the libraries was done on either Illumina HiSeq 2500 (2x100 bp) or NovaSeq (2x150 bp). Under the source paper's analysis protocol: MIGEC was used to demultiplex reads and collapse the reads into UMI consensus sequences, and MiXCR was used for V(D)J alignment. Vaccine-responding clonotypes were identified with edgeR using replicate PBMC samples, with FDR below 0.01 and a log2 fold change above 5 up to day 15 being required. Each bulk clonotype was labeled CD4 or CD8 based on which sequenced repertoire, CD4 or CD8, contained the clonotype at higher abundance. Through fastp at Q25 and MiXCR, TCRdb rebuilt clones from the public reads, retaining in-frame beta chains. Each CDR3 protein gets just one entry, which takes the most common genes and DNA from the rows behind it. In this record, the V and J calls reflect TCRdb's handling and not the investigators' own analysis. The sample data list about 630,000 distinct CDR3 sequences, and roughly an eighth of these were observed just once. More than 13% of the sample is taken by the ten largest.

The investigation overall reported the following: Only a couple of donors were included in the study, so the extent to which the findings can be generalized is limited. FACS-sorted repertoires could contain abundant contaminating clonotypes from the bulk population, so computational filtering was required. The secondary T-cell response was found to be weaker but faster than the primary response, with a peak reached on day 5 rather than on day 15. Most clones expanded after primary vaccination were re-detected after the booster (just under 97% of CD4 and roughly 87% of CD8), suggesting broad memory maintenance. A small share of clonotypes was detected in both CD4 and CD8 compartments, with the overlap likely arising from convergent recombination.

The germline V gene sets CDR1 to SGHDN and CDR2 to FVKESK. The CDR3 runs 14 amino acids, cysteine and phenylalanine included. Here the CDR3 DNA is all that survives: 42 bases in frame from base 1. Trimming at the junction amounts to 1 base on V and 4 bases on J, and the germline ends lie 11 bases apart. The sample was PBMCs, taken on the day of the yellow fever booster vaccination. The V gene is TRBV14 and the J gene is TRBJ2-7, with an unclear D gene assignment. This receptor was identified in a man younger than 40 who received the YFV17D yellow fever vaccine. This receptor carries the CDR3 CASSQVGYSYEQYF. The nucleotide sequence reads as follows: TGTGCCAGCAGCCAAGTTGGCTACTCGTACGAGCAGTACTTC. The full variable domain, completed from the reference TRBV14 and TRBJ2-7 proteins outside the CDR3, reads EAGVTQFPSHSVIEKGQTVTLRCDPISGHDNLYWYRRVMGKEIKFLLHFVKESKQDESGMPNNRFLAERTGGTYSTLKVQPAELEDSGVYFCASSQVGYSYEQYFGPGTRLTVT.